The rows below give T cell receptor beta chains drawn from one sample of a study of T cells after posttransplantation cyclophosphamide. Sequencing used immunoSEQ multiplex PCR; TCRdb keeps in-frame clones, though not all of them. The sample includes 30,000 to 45,000 clones, none of them occurring once. Sequenced material: PBMCs. Receptor source: a girl aged 10-17 years in good health, CMV-negative, and a related stem cell transplant donor. CDR3s include the opening cysteine and the closing phenylalanine or tryptophan. A D gene is named only where the DNA matches it firmly. The size of a clone is reported for some rows only, either as once, few or many, or as a class for expanded clones.

len	j_gene	abundance	v_gene	d_gene	CDR3nt	CDR3aa
13	TRBJ2-7	many	TRBV5-4	NA	TGTGCCAGCAGCTTGGGACAGTACTACGAGCAGTACTTC	CASSLGQYYEQYF
15	TRBJ1-5	many	TRBV6-1	NA	TGTGCCAGCAGTCGTCCAAGACGGGGCAATCAGCCCCAGCATTTT	CASSRPRRGNQPQHF
19	TRBJ2-3	NA	TRBV5-1	TRBD2	TGCGCCAGCAGCTTGGGTCTACTAGCGGGAGTTTCTGGCACAGATACGCAGTATTTT	CASSLGLLAGVSGTDTQYF
13	TRBJ2-7	NA	TRBV10-3	NA	TGTGCCATCAGTGAGCGGACTCCGCCCGAGCAGTACTTC	CAISERTPPEQYF
13	TRBJ1-2	few	TRBV29-1	NA	TGCAGCGTTCGGTGGAGGGTGGAATATGGCTACACCTTC	CSVRWRVEYGYTF
16	TRBJ2-3	many	TRBV6-4	TRBD1	TGTGCCAGCAGTGACTCGACGGGACAGGGCACAGATACGCAGTATTTT	CASSDSTGQGTDTQYF
15	TRBJ1-1	many	TRBV28	NA	TGTGCCAGCAGAAGCCTCGGTACTGGGAACACTGAAGCTTTCTTT	CASRSLGTGNTEAFF
14	TRBJ2-7	many	TRBV29-1	NA	TGCACCAGCCCCTCGAGGGGACAAACCTACGAGCAGTACTTC	CTSPSRGQTYEQYF
16	TRBJ2-2	NA	TRBV11-2	TRBD1	TGTGCCAGCAGCCGGGGACAGGGGTCGAACACCGGGGAGCTGCTTTTT	CASSRGQGSNTGELLF
15	TRBJ1-2	many	TRBV11-2	TRBD1	TGTGCCAGCAGCACTTACAGGGGGCAGAACTATGGCTACACCTTC	CASSTYRGQNYGYTF
12	TRBJ2-5	many	TRBV7-9	NA	TGTGCCAGCAGCTTAGTTAGGGGTCTCCAGTACTTC	CASSLVRGLQYF
13	TRBJ2-3	many	TRBV6-1	NA	TGTGCCAGCAGTGAAGACAACACAGATACGCAGTATTTT	CASSEDNTDTQYF
15	TRBJ1-2	NA	TRBV7-3	NA	TGTGCCAGCAGAGAATCCAGGACATCTGGGAATGGCTACACCTTC	CASRESRTSGNGYTF
14	TRBJ2-7	few	TRBV7-9	NA	TGTGCCAGCAGCCCGGCGGGGAAATCCTACGAGCAGTACTTC	CASSPAGKSYEQYF
16	TRBJ2-7	many	TRBV4-3	TRBD2	TGCGCCAGCAGCCAAGGCCCGACTAGCGGGAGTTACGAGCAGTACTTC	CASSQGPTSGSYEQYF
14	TRBJ2-7	many	TRBV6-6	TRBD1	TGTGCCAGCCGTAGGACAGGCCTTATCTACGAGCAGTACTTC	CASRRTGLIYEQYF
14	TRBJ1-4	many	TRBV5-1	TRBD1	TGCGCCAGCAGCCCGGACAGGGTGGAAGAAAAACTGTTTTTT	CASSPDRVEEKLFF
13	TRBJ1-2	many	TRBV19	TRBD1	TGTGCCAGTAAACCGACAGGGACCTATGGCTACACCTTC	CASKPTGTYGYTF
16	TRBJ2-3	NA	TRBV6-5	NA	TGTGCCAGCAGTTACTTCGCGGGGAGAAGGACAGATACGCAGTATTTT	CASSYFAGRRTDTQYF
14	TRBJ2-3	NA	TRBV4-3	NA	TGCGCCAGCAGCCCCCGCGAGCACACAGATACGCAGTATTTT	CASSPREHTDTQYF
16	TRBJ1-1	many	TRBV15	NA	TGTGCCACCAGCAGAGCTGGGAGGAACACGAACACTGAAGCTTTCTTT	CATSRAGRNTNTEAFF
15	TRBJ2-5	few	TRBV7-3	NA	TGTGCCAGCAGCTCTACCGGGACACACGGAGAGACCCAGTACTTC	CASSSTGTHGETQYF
15	TRBJ2-1	NA	TRBV28	NA	TGTGCCAGCAGTCTTCTACAGGGCTTCGGGGATGAGCAGTTCTTC	CASSLLQGFGDEQFF
16	TRBJ2-5	NA	TRBV11-2	TRBD2	TGTGCCAGCAGCTTAAGGGGACTAGCCGGTCAAGAGACCCAGTACTTC	CASSLRGLAGQETQYF
12	TRBJ1-6	many	TRBV27	NA	TGTGCCAGCAGTTTAGGCAATTCACCCCTCCACTTT	CASSLGNSPLHF
18	TRBJ1-2	few	TRBV5-6	TRBD1	TGTGCCAGCACCCTTACATTCGCGGGACAGGGAACCCACTATGGCTACACCTTC	CASTLTFAGQGTHYGYTF
12	TRBJ1-2	NA	TRBV7-9	NA	TGTGCCAGCAGGGGGAGGGCTGGCGGCTACACCTTC	CASRGRAGGYTF
13	TRBJ2-2	few	TRBV7-6	TRBD1	TGTGCCACGGGACAGACGAACACCGGGGAGCTGTTTTTT	CATGQTNTGELFF
14	TRBJ2-7	many	TRBV6-1	NA	TGTGCCAGCAGAGATCAGGGGAGCTCCTACGAGCAGTACTTC	CASRDQGSSYEQYF
15	TRBJ2-7	many	TRBV6-1	NA	TGTGCCACCAGGCTCAATAGGGGTACCACCTACGAGCAGTACTTC	CATRLNRGTTYEQYF
15	TRBJ2-5	NA	TRBV9	TRBD1	TGTGCCAGCAGCCCCAGGACAGGGCTCCAAGAGACCCAGTACTTC	CASSPRTGLQETQYF
16	TRBJ2-2	few	TRBV19	NA	TGTGCCAGTAGCCGCATAAACAGGGATAGGACCGGGGAGCTGTTTTTT	CASSRINRDRTGELFF
15	TRBJ2-7	NA	TRBV5-1	NA	TGCGCCAGCAGCCCGGGGTTGGACCGCCCCTACGAGCAGTACTTC	CASSPGLDRPYEQYF
9	TRBJ1-5	many	TRBV27	NA	TGTGCCAGCGGCCAGCCCCAGCATTTT	CASGQPQHF
14	TRBJ1-5	few	TRBV28	NA	TGTGCCAGCAGCGACGGGATGGGAAATCAGCCCCAGCATTTT	CASSDGMGNQPQHF
13	TRBJ2-3	many	TRBV4-3	NA	TGCGCCAGCAGCCTAGGAAGGCGGGATACGCAGTATTTT	CASSLGRRDTQYF
14	TRBJ2-2	few	TRBV9	NA	TGTGCCAGCAGCGTCCAACTAGTGCACGGGGAGCTGTTTTTT	CASSVQLVHGELFF
14	TRBJ1-1	few	TRBV7-9	NA	TGTGCCAGCAGCTTATTAGCGCAGAACACTGAAGCTTTCTTT	CASSLLAQNTEAFF
13	TRBJ2-7	NA	TRBV9	TRBD1	TGTGCCAGCAGCCCACAGGGGGCCGGGCAGCAGTACTTC	CASSPQGAGQQYF
13	TRBJ1-1	many	TRBV19	NA	TGTGCCAGTAGTATAAGACAGAACACTGAAGCTTTCTTT	CASSIRQNTEAFF
16	TRBJ1-4	many	TRBV5-4	NA	TGTGCCAGCAGCTTGGCCAGCTCCCCGGGGAATGAAAAACTGTTTTTT	CASSLASSPGNEKLFF
13	TRBJ2-7	many	TRBV7-9	TRBD1	TGTGCCAGCAGCCCACAGGGGCCCTACGAGCAGTACTTC	CASSPQGPYEQYF
15	TRBJ1-2	many	TRBV9	NA	TGTGCCAGCAGCCACCGCCCGGGACACCAATATGGCTACACCTTC	CASSHRPGHQYGYTF
15	TRBJ2-1	many	TRBV7-3	TRBD2	TGTGCCAGCAGCCGACTAGCGGGAGGCTACAATGAGCAGTTCTTC	CASSRLAGGYNEQFF
16	TRBJ1-1	many	TRBV13	TRBD1	TGTGCCAGCAGCTACCGGCGGCAGGGGGTTAACACTGAAGCTTTCTTT	CASSYRRQGVNTEAFF
15	TRBJ1-2	NA	TRBV5-1	TRBD1	TGCGCCAGCAGCCAACCCGACAGGGGGCTTTCTGGCTACACCTTC	CASSQPDRGLSGYTF
14	TRBJ2-3	few	TRBV2	NA	TGTGCCAGCAGGGACAGCACTAGCACAGATACGCAGTATTTT	CASRDSTSTDTQYF
15	TRBJ1-2	few	TRBV18	NA	TGTGCCAGCTCGGATGCTGGGGCTACTAACTATGGCTACACCTTC	CASSDAGATNYGYTF
16	TRBJ2-3	few	TRBV28	TRBD2	TGTGCCAGCAGTTTATACACGGGAGGCAGCACAGATACGCAGTATTTT	CASSLYTGGSTDTQYF
12	TRBJ1-1	many	TRBV25-1	NA	TGTGCCAGCAGTGAATTTACAGGTGAAGCTTTCTTT	CASSEFTGEAFF
12	TRBJ2-1	many	TRBV5-5	NA	TGTGCCAGCAGCTTGGCGGGAAATGAGCAGTTCTTC	CASSLAGNEQFF
15	TRBJ2-3	many	TRBV11-2	TRBD2	TGTGCCAGCAGCCCGAGCGGGGGTAGCACAGATACGCAGTATTTT	CASSPSGGSTDTQYF
17	TRBJ1-4	many	TRBV2	NA	TGTGCCAGCAGTGTAGGAATCTACAGGTCTACTAATGAAAAACTGTTTTTT	CASSVGIYRSTNEKLFF
12	TRBJ1-4	many	TRBV11-2	NA	TGTGCCAGCAGCCGGGATAATGAAAAACTGTTTTTT	CASSRDNEKLFF
17	TRBJ1-1	few	TRBV28	NA	TGTGCCAGCAGTGGGACCAGGGGAAAGGTTAAGGGCACTGAAGCTTTCTTT	CASSGTRGKVKGTEAFF